The rows below give T cell receptor beta chains drawn from one sample of a study of cytomegalovirus exposure and HLA in healthy donors. Sequenced by immunoSEQ multiplex PCR; TCRdb stores in-frame clones only, minus some. The sample consists of a few hundred thousand clones, 80% of them appearing once. The sequencing input was PBMCs. These receptors all come from a girl aged 2-10 years in good health and CMV-seronegative. CDR3s include the opening cysteine and the closing phenylalanine or tryptophan. A D gene is named only where the DNA matches it firmly. Clone size, where shown, is once, few, many, or a class for clones that have expanded.

J: TRBJ1-4; V: TRBV11-2; size: -; D: -; CDR3: CASGGGSNEKLFF; DNA: TGTGCCAGCGGGGGGGGTTCTAATGAAAAACTGTTTTTT
J: TRBJ2-7; V: TRBV29-1; size: -; D: TRBD2; CDR3: CSVEGSGANYEQYF; DNA: TGCAGCGTTGAAGGTAGCGGGGCCAACTACGAGCAGTACTTC
J: TRBJ2-2; V: TRBV5-1; size: few; D: TRBD2; CDR3: CASSLVGGTGELFF; DNA: TGCGCCAGCAGCTTGGTGGGGGGGACGGGGGAGCTGTTTTTT
J: TRBJ2-1; V: TRBV2; size: -; D: TRBD1; CDR3: CASPRERTGAPNEQFF; DNA: TGTGCCAGCCCCAGGGAAAGGACAGGGGCCCCGAATGAGCAGTTCTTC
J: TRBJ1-5; V: TRBV27; size: -; D: -; CDR3: CASSFMGSNNQPQHF; DNA: TGTGCCAGCAGTTTTATGGGCAGCAACAATCAGCCCCAGCATTTT
J: TRBJ2-1; V: TRBV27; size: -; D: -; CDR3: CASSPTRYNEQFF; DNA: TGTGCCAGCAGTCCCACTCGCTACAATGAGCAGTTCTTC
J: TRBJ1-5; V: TRBV2; size: -; D: TRBD1; CDR3: CASDYMDRWSNQPQHF; DNA: TGTGCCAGCGACTATATGGACAGGTGGAGCAATCAGCCCCAGCATTTT
J: TRBJ1-1; V: TRBV7-8; size: -; D: -; CDR3: CASSLVPLATRVKNTEAFF; DNA: TGTGCCAGCAGCTTAGTGCCACTCGCCACCAGGGTAAAGAACACTGAAGCTTTCTTT
J: TRBJ1-6; V: TRBV4-2; size: -; D: -; CDR3: CTSSQPTQETYNSPLHF; DNA: TGTACCAGCAGCCAGCCCACACAGGAAACCTATAATTCACCCCTCCACTTT
J: TRBJ2-1; V: TRBV6-6; size: -; D: -; CDR3: CASRNRDSECSEQFF; DNA: TGTGCCAGCAGAAACCGGGACTCCGAGTGTAGTGAGCAGTTCTTC
J: TRBJ2-7; V: TRBV28; size: -; D: -; CDR3: CASSLGDYEQYF; DNA: TGTGCCAGCAGTTTAGGAGACTACGAGCAGTACTTC
J: TRBJ2-3; V: TRBV5-1; size: -; D: -; CDR3: CASSLEQYTDTQYF; DNA: TGCGCCAGCAGCTTGGAACAGTACACAGATACGCAGTATTTT
J: TRBJ1-1; V: TRBV9; size: -; D: -; CDR3: CASIPNEAFF; DNA: TGTGCCAGCATCCCCAATGAAGCTTTCTTT
J: TRBJ2-3; V: TRBV18; size: -; D: TRBD2; CDR3: CASSPSGRGTDTQYF; DNA: TGTGCCAGCTCACCTAGCGGGAGGGGCACAGATACGCAGTATTTT
J: TRBJ1-6; V: TRBV9; size: -; D: -; CDR3: CASSERVSSYNSPLHF; DNA: TGTGCCAGCAGCGAACGAGTGAGCTCCTATAATTCACCCCTCCACTTT
J: TRBJ2-3; V: TRBV30; size: -; D: TRBD2; CDR3: CAWSVGGADTQYF; DNA: TGTGCCTGGAGTGTGGGGGGGGCAGATACGCAGTATTTT
J: TRBJ2-2; V: TRBV27; size: -; D: TRBD1; CDR3: CASSFGQGAGELFF; DNA: TGTGCCAGCAGTTTTGGACAGGGAGCCGGGGAGCTGTTTTTT
J: TRBJ1-5; V: TRBV4-1; size: -; D: TRBD1; CDR3: CASSQTDRGPLSNQPQHF; DNA: TGCGCCAGCAGCCAAACAGACAGGGGGCCCCTTAGCAATCAGCCCCAGCATTTT
J: TRBJ2-3; V: TRBV9; size: -; D: -; CDR3: CASSARLGGLRDTQYF; DNA: TGTGCCAGCAGCGCACGACTAGGAGGGCTTCGGGATACGCAGTATTTT
J: TRBJ1-1; V: TRBV19; size: -; D: -; CDR3: CASKYRVKNTEAFF; DNA: TGTGCCAGTAAATACAGGGTTAAGAACACTGAAGCTTTCTTT
J: TRBJ1-1; V: TRBV11-3; size: -; D: TRBD1; CDR3: CASSSVARDRNTEAFF; DNA: TGTGCCAGCAGCTCAGTTGCCCGGGACAGGAACACTGAAGCTTTCTTT
J: TRBJ2-1; V: TRBV27; size: -; D: -; CDR3: CASSDPQGLGREQFF; DNA: TGTGCCAGCAGCGACCCCCAGGGGTTGGGTCGCGAGCAGTTCTTC
J: TRBJ1-2; V: TRBV7-9; size: once; D: -; CDR3: CSSRRGATDGYTF; DNA: TGTTCCAGCAGACGGGGGGCAACGGATGGCTACACCTTC
J: TRBJ2-7; V: TRBV4-1; size: -; D: TRBD2; CDR3: CASSQERLAGDEQYF; DNA: TGCGCCAGCAGCCAAGAGAGGCTAGCGGGAGACGAGCAGTACTTC